This T cell receptor beta chain derives from a study of beta chain features in type 1 diabetes. Regarding the study as a whole: Naive, central memory and Treg TCRB repertoires seemed to resemble each other more closely in patients than they did in healthy donors. VDJ junctions from patients with type 1 diabetes contained fewer insertions and more deletions. There was a possibility that cDNA sequencing over-represented cells with high TCR expression.

V lost 6 bases to trimming and J lost 6 bases; unmatched junction nucleotides: 10. CDR3 length equals 15 residues. Germline assignment: CDR1 MNHNY and CDR2 SVGAGI (reference sequence). Sorting that relied on CD45RO/CCR7/CD25/CD127/CD95/CD27 yielded CD4+ naive, central memory, regulatory and stem cell-like memory cells. The authors reverse transcribed all of the isolated RNA, so sequencing captured expressed TCRB transcripts. Only in-frame clones appear in the TCRdb table, and some are missing; sequencing was by immunoSEQ multiplex PCR. The sample has more than 300,000 clones, roughly an eighth seen once. Only a few counts were recorded for this clone. Its antigen is not known.

This sequence originates from a man in his late teens or twenties in good health. The chain carries TRBV6-6 and TRBJ2-1; 8 bases agree with TRBD1. The sample was naive CD4+ T cells from blood. The CDR3 nucleotides are TGTGCCAGCAGACCTACCTCCCAGGGGGCCAATGAGCAGTTCTTC. Amino acids: CASRPTSQGANEQFF.